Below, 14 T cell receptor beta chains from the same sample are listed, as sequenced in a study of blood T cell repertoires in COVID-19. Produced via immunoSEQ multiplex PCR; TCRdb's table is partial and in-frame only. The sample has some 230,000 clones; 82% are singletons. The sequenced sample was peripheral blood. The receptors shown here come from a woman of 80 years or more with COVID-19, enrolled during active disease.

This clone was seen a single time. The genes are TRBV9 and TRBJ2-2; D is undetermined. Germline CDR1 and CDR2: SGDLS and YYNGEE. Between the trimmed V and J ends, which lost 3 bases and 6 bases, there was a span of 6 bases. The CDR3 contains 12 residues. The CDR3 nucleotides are TGTGCCAGCAGCGAGATAGCCGGGGAGCTGTTTTTT. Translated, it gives CASSEIAGELFF.

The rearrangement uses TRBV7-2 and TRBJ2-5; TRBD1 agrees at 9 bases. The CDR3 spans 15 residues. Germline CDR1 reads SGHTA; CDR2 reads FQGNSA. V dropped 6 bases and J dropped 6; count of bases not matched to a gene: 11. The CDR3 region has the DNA TGTGCCAGCAGTCTGGACAGGGGAATCTTAAAGACCCAGTACTTC. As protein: CASSLDRGILKTQYF.

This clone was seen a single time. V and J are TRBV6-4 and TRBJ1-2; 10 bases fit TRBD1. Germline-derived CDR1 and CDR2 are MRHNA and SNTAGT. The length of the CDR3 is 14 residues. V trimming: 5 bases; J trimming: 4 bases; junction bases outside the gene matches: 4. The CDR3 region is CASSKDRGTYGYTF. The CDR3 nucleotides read TGTGCCAGCAGTAAGGACAGGGGGACCTATGGCTACACCTTC.

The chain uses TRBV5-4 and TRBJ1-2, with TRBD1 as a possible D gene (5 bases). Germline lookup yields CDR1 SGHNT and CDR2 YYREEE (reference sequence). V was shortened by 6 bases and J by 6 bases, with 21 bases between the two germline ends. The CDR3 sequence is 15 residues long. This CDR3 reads CASTPRVFAGNGYTF. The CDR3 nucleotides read TGTGCCAGCACCCCCAGGGTTTTTGCAGGGAATGGCTACACCTTC.

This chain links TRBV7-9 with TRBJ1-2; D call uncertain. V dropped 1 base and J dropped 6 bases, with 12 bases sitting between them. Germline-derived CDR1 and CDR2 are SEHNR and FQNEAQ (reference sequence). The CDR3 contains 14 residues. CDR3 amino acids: CASSLDGSIDGYTF. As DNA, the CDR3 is TGTGCCAGCAGCTTAGACGGTTCGATAGATGGCTACACCTTC.

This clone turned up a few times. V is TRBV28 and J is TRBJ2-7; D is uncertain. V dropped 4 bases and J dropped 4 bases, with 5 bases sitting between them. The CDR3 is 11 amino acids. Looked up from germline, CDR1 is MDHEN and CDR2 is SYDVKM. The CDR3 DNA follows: TGTGCCAGCAGTTCCGAGTACGAGCAGTACTTC. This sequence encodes CASSSEYEQYF.

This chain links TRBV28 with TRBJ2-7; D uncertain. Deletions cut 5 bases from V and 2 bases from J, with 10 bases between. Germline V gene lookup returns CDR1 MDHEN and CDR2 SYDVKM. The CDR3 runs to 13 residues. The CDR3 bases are TGTGCCAGCAGTCAACCGCGCGCCTACGAGCAGTACTTC. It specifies CASSQPRAYEQYF.

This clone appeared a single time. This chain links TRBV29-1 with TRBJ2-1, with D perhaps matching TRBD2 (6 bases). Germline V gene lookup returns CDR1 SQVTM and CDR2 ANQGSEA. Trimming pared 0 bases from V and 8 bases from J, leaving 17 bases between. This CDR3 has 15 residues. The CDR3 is CSVEDPAGRLYEQFF. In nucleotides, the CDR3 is TGCAGCGTTGAAGATCCGGCGGGGAGACTCTATGAGCAGTTCTTC.

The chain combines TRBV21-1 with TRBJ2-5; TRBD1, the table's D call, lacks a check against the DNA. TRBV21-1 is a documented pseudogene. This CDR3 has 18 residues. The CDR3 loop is CASSIKRGQGDPMETQYF. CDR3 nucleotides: TGTGCCAGCAGCATAAAGCGGGGACAGGGGGATCCTATGGAGACCCAGTACTTC.

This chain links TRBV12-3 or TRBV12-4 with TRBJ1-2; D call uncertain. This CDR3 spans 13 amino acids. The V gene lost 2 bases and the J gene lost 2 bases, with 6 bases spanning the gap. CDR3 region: CASSLQSNYGYTF. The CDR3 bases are TGTGCCAGCAGTTTACAAAGCAACTATGGCTACACCTTC.

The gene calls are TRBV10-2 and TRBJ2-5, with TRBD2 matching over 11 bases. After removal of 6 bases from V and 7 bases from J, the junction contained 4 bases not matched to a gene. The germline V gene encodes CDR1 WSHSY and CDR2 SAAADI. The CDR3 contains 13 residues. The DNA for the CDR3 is TGCGCCAGCAGGACTAGCGGGAAGGGGACCCAGTACTTC. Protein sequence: CASRTSGKGTQYF.

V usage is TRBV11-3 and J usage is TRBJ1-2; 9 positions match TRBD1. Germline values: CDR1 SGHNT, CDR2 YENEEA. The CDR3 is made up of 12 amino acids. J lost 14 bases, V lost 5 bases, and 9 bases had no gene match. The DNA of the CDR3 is TGTGCCAGCAGCCAACGGGACAGGGAGGAAACCTTC. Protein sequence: CASSQRDREETF.

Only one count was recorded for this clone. The CDR3 DNA reads TGTGCCAGCAGCTCGGGACAGGGGGCGCGGGGATATGGCTACACCTTC. This codes for CASSSGQGARGYGYTF. The rearrangement joins TRBV5-5 to TRBJ1-2; 12 bases fit TRBD1. The CDR3 covers 16 residues. Trimming at V came to 3 bases and at J to 5 bases, leaving 8 bases not matched to a gene. CDR1 SGHKS and CDR2 YYEKEE come from the germline V gene (reference sequence).

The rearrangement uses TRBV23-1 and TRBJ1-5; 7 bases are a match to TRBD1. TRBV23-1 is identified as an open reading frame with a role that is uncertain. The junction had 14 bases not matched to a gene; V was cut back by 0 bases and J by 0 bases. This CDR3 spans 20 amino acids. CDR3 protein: CASSQSVWGQSNFSNQPQHF. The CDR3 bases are TGCGCCAGCAGTCAATCGGTGTGGGGACAGAGTAACTTTAGCAATCAGCCCCAGCATTTT.